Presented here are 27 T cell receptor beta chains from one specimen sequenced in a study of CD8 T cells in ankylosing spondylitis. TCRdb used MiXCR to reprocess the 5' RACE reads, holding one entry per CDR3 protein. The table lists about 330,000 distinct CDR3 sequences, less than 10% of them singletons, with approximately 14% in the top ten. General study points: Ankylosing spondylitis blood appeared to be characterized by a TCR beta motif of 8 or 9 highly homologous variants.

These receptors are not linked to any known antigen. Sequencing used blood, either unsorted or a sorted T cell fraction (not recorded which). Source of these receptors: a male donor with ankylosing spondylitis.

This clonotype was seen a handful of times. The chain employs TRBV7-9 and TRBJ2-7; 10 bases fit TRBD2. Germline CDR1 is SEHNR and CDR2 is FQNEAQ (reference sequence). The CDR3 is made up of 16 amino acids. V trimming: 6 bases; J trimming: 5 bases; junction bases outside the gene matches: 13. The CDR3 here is CASSKGLAIYRHEQYF. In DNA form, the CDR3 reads TGTGCCAGCAGTAAGGGACTAGCGATTTATCGCCACGAGCAGTACTTC.

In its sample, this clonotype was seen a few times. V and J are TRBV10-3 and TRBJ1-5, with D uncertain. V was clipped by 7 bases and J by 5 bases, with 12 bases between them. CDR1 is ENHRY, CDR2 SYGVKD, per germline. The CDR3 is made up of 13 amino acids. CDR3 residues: CAITESRDQPQHF. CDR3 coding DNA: TGTGCCATCACCGAATCTAGGGATCAGCCCCAGCATTTT.

The CDR3 here is CASSSHDDFMEGKNIQYF. The CDR3 DNA reads as TGTGCCAGCAGTTCCCATGATGATTTTATGGAGGGCAAAAACATTCAGTACTTC. V usage is TRBV7-3 and J usage is TRBJ2-4; the D gene is possibly TRBD2 (6 bases). The CDR3 has 18 amino acids. Between the trimmed V and J ends, which lost 6 bases and 3 bases, there was a span of 24 bases. In germline, CDR1 is SGHTA, CDR2 FQGTGA.

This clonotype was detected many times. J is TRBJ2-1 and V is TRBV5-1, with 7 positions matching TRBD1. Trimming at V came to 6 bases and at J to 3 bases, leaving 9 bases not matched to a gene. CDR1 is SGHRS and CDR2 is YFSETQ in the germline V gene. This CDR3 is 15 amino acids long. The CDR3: CASTEVGTVYNEQFF. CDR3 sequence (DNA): TGCGCCAGCACAGAGGTCGGGACAGTCTACAATGAGCAGTTCTTC.

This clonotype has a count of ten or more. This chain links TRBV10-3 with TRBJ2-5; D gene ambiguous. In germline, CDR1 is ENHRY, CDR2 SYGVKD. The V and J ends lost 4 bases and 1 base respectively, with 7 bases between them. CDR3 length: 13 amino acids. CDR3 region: CAISVSVQETQYF. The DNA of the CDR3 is TGTGCCATCAGTGTCTCGGTCCAAGAGACCCAGTACTTC.

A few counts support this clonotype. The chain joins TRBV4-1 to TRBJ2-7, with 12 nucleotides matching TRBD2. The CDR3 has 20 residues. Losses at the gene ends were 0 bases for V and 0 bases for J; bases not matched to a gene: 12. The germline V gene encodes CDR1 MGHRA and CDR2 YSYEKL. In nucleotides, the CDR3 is TGCGCCAGCAGCCAAGATACGGGACTAGCGGGCCGGCCCAGCTCCTACGAGCAGTACTTC. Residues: CASSQDTGLAGRPSSYEQYF.

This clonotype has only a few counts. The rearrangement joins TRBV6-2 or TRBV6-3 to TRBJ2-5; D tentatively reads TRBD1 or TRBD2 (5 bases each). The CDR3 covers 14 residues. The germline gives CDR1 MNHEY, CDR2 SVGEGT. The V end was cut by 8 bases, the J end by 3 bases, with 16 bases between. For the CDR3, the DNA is TGTGCCAGCTCTCCAGGGCAGGAGGAAGAGACCCAGTACTTC. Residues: CASSPGQEEETQYF.

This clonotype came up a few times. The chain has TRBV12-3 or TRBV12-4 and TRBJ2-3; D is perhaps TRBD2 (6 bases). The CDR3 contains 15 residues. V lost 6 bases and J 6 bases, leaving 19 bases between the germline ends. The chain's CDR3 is CASSQTGTPSDTQYF. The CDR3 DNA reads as TGTGCCAGCAGCCAGACCGGGACTCCCTCTGATACGCAGTATTTT.

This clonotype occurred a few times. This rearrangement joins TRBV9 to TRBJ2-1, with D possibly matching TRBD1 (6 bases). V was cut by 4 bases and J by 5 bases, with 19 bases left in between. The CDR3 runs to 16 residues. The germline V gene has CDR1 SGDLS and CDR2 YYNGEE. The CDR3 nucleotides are TGTGCCAGCAGCATGGGGACATGGGCGAGGCACAATGAGCAGTTCTTC. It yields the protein CASSMGTWARHNEQFF.

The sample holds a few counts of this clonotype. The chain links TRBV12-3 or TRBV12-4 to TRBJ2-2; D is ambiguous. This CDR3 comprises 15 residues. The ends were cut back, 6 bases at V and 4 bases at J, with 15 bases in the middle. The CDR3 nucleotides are TGTGCCAGCAGGTTAACGGATGGCTCCACCGGGGAGCTGTTTTTT. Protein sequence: CASRLTDGSTGELFF.

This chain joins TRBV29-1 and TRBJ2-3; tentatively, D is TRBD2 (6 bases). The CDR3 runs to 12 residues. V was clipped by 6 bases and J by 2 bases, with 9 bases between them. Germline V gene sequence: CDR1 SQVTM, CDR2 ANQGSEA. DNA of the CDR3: TGCAGCGTGGGCGGGAACACAGATACGCAGTATTTT. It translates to CSVGGNTDTQYF.

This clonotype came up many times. CDR3 DNA: TGCAGTGCTAGGACTAGCGATGCCTACGAGCAGTACTTC. It is translated as CSARTSDAYEQYF. The V and J genes are TRBV20-1 and TRBJ2-7; 8 positions agree with TRBD2. With V trimmed by 3 bases and J by 2 bases, 3 bases remained unmatched. The germline V gene has CDR1 DFQATT and CDR2 SNEGSKA (reference sequence). This CDR3 is 13 amino acids long.

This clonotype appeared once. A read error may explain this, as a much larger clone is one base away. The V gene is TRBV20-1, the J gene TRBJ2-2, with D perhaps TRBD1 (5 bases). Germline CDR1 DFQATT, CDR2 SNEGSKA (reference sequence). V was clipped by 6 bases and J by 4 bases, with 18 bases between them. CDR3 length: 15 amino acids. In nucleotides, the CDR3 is TGCAGTGCCTCTAACCTGGACACGAGCACCGGGGAGCTGTTTTTT. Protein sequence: CSASNLDTSTGELFF.

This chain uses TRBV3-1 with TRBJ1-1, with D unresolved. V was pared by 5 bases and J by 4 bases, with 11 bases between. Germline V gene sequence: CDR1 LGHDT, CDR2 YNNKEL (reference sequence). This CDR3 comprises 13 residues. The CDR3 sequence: CASSWERRTEAFF. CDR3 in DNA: TGTGCCAGCAGCTGGGAGCGGCGCACTGAAGCTTTCTTT.

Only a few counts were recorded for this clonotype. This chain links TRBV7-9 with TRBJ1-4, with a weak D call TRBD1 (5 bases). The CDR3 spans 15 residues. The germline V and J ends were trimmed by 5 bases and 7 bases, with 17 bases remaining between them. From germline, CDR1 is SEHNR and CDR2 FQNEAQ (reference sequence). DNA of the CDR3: TGTGCCAGCAGCGGTGATCAGAGGGGAGTTGAAAAACTGTTTTTT. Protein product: CASSGDQRGVEKLFF. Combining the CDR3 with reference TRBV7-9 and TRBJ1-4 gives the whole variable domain DTGVSQNPRHKITKRGQNVTFRCDPISEHNRLYWYRQTLGQGPEFLTYFQNEAQLEKSRLLSDRFSAERPKGSFSTLEIQRTEQGDSAMYLCASSGDQRGVEKLFFGSGTQLSVL.

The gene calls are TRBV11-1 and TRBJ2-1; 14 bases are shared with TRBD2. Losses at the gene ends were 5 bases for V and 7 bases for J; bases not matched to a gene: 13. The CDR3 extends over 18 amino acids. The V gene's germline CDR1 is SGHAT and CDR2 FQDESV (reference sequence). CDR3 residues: CASSPVPGLAGVPNEQFF. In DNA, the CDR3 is TGTGCCAGCAGCCCGGTCCCGGGACTAGCGGGAGTGCCAAATGAGCAGTTCTTC.

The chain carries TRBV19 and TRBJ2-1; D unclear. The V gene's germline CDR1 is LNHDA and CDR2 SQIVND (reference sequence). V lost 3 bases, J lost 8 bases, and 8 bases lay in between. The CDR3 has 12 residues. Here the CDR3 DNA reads TGTGCCAGTAGTATCCTTAGGGATGAGCAGTTCTTC. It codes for CASSILRDEQFF. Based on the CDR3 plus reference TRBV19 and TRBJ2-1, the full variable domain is DGGITQSPKYLFRKEGQNVTLSCEQNLNHDAMYWYRQDPGQGLRLIYYSQIVNDFQKGDIAEGYSVSREKKESFPLTVTSAQKNPTAFYLCASSILRDEQFFGPGTRLTVL.

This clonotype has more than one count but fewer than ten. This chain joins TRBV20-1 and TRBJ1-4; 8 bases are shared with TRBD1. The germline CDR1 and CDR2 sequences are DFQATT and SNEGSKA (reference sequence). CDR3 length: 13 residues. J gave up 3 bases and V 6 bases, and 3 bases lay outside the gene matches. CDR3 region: CSASQGANEKLFF. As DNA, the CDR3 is TGCAGTGCCTCACAGGGGGCTAATGAAAAACTGTTTTTT.

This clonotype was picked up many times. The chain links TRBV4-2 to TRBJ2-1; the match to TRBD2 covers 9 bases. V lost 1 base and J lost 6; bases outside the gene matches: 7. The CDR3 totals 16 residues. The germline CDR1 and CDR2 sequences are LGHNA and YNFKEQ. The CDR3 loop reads CASSQGVAGVSNEQFF. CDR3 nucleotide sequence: TGTGCCAGCAGCCAAGGCGTAGCGGGAGTATCCAATGAGCAGTTCTTC.

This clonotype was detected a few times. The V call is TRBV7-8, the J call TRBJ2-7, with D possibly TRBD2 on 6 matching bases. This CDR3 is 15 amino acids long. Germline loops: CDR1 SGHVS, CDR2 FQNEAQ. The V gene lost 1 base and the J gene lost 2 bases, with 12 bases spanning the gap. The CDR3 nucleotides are TGTGCCAGCAGCTTAGGGCGGGGATCCACCTACGAGCAGTACTTC. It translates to CASSLGRGSTYEQYF. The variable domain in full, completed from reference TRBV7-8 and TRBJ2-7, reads GAGVSQSPRYKVAKRGQDVALRCDPISGHVSLFWYQQALGQGPEFLTYFQNEAQLDKSGLPSDRFFAERPEGSVSTLKIQRTQQEDSAVYLCASSLGRGSTYEQYFGPGTRLTVT.

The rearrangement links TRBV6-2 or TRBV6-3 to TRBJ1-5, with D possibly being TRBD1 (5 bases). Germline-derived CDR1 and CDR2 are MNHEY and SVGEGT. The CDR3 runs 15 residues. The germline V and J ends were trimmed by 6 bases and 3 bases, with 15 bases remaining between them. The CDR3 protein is CASSYHGGVNQPQHF. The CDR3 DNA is TGTGCCAGCAGCTATCACGGAGGGGTCAATCAGCCCCAGCATTTT.

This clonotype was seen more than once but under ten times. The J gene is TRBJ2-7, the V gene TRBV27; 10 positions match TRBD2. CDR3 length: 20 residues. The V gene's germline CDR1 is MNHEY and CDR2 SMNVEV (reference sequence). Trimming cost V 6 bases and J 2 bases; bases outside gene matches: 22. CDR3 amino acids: CASSPNPRTSGSQGAYEQYF. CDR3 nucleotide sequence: TGTGCCAGCAGCCCAAACCCTAGGACTAGCGGTTCCCAAGGGGCCTACGAGCAGTACTTC.

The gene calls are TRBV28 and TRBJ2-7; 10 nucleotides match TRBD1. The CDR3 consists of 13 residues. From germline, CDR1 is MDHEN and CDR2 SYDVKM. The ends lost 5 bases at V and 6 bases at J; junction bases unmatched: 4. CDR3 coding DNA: TGTGCCAGCAGTGGGACAGGGGTCCGCGAGCAGTACTTC. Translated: CASSGTGVREQYF.

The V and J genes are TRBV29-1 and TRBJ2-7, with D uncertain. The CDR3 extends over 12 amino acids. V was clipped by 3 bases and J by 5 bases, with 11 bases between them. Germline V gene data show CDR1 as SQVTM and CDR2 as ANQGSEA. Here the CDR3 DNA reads TGCAGCGTTGAGGATCCAGTAAACGAGCAGTACTTC. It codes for CSVEDPVNEQYF.

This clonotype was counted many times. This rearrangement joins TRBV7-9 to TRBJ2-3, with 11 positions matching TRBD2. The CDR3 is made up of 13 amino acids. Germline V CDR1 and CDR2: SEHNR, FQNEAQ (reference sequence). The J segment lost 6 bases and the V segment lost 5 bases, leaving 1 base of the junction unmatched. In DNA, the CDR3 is TGTGCCAGCAGCCGGACTAGCGGGGATACGCAGTATTTT. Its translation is CASSRTSGDTQYF.

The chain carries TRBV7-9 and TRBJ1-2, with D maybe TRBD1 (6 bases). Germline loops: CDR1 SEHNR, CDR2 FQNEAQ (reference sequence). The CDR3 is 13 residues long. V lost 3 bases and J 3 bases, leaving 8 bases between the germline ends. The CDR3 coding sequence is TGTGCCAGCAGCTTTAGGGGGGACTATGGCTACACCTTC. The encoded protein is CASSFRGDYGYTF.

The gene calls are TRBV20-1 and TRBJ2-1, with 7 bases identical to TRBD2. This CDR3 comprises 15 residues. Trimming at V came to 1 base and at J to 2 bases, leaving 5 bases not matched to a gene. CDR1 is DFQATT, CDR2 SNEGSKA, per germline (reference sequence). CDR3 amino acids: CSARGLAVPYNEQFF. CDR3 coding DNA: TGCAGTGCTAGAGGGCTAGCGGTTCCCTACAATGAGCAGTTCTTC.